This T cell receptor beta chain derives from a study of identical twins. Trimming stripped 10 bases from V and 2 bases from J, with 11 bases between. Germline CDR1 and CDR2: MNHEY and SMNVEV (reference sequence). The CDR3 runs 12 residues. With regard to this clonotype: Its specificity is not known.

TCRdb reanalysed the 5' RACE reads using MiXCR and keeps one entry per CDR3 protein. The sample contains approximately 220,000 distinct CDR3 sequences, around 8% of which appear only once. General study findings and limits: Invariant MAIT and iNKT cells could partly confound zero-insertion analyses.

The sample was also linked to a second study, of yellow fever vaccine responses in identical twins. That paper notes: It has been reported that, in twins, the vaccine T cell response seemed partly convergent and partly personalized.

The genes are TRBV27 and TRBJ1-2; tentative D call: TRBD1 (6 bases). Sequences were obtained from memory (CD45RO+) T cells sorted from blood. This sequence was found in a young woman in good health. This CDR3 reads CATRTGNYGYTF. The CDR3 coding sequence is TGTGCCACCCGAACAGGGAACTATGGCTACACCTTC.